This T cell receptor (beta chain) was identified in a study of metastatic and nonmetastatic thyroid tumors. Study-wide context: Repertoires from malignant and benign thyroid patients were compared across blood and tumor or nodule tissue. Study findings and constraints: In blood and tumor, TCR beta diversity was reportedly significantly higher in malignant thyroid tumors than in benign nodules.

Thyroid surgery was preceded by no treatment in any patient. TCRdb re-called the PCR reads via MiXCR. The data show around 37,000 clones, with 25% to 30% seen just once and roughly a tenth held by the top ten. The V gene lost 7 bases and the J gene lost 0 bases, with 9 bases spanning the gap. The CDR3 has 12 amino acids. Per the germline V gene, CDR1 is DFQATT and CDR2 is SNEGSKA (reference sequence). By sample fraction, this clone is medium-sized. What it binds is not known. The material sequenced was blood. The chain recombines TRBV20-1 with TRBJ1-2; D remains ambiguous. This TCR was sampled from a female donor with papillary thyroid cancer or a benign thyroid nodule (not recorded which). Some clones in this sample may be carry-over from other donors' samples. Here the CDR3 reads CSDSEPNYGYTF. The CDR3 DNA reads as TGCAGTGACAGCGAACCTAACTATGGCTACACCTTC.